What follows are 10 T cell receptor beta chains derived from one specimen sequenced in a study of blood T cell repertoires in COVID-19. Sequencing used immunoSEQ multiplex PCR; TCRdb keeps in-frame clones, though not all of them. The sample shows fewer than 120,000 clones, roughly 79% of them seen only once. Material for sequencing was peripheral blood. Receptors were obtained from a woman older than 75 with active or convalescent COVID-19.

The DNA of the CDR3 is TGCGCCAGCAGCTTGTTAGGGGTCGGAAACACCATATATTTT. This codes for CASSLLGVGNTIYF. The chain employs TRBV5-1 and TRBJ1-3; a possible D gene is TRBD1 (5 bases). Deletions cut 1 base from V and 4 bases from J, with 9 bases between. This CDR3 is 14 amino acids long. The germline gives CDR1 SGHRS, CDR2 YFSETQ.

For the CDR3, the DNA is TGTGCCAGTAGTACCTTAGCGGGAGTAGGGTACGAGCAGTACTTC. Its protein is CASSTLAGVGYEQYF. This chain uses TRBV19 with TRBJ2-7; 9 nucleotides line up with TRBD2. V lost 4 bases to trimming and J lost 4 bases; unmatched junction nucleotides: 8. The germline gives CDR1 LNHDA, CDR2 SQIVND (reference sequence). There are 15 residues in the CDR3.

CDR3 DNA: TGCGCCAGCAGCCAAGATCGGTGGCTAGCGGTCTACAATGAGCAGTTCTTC. This gives the protein CASSQDRWLAVYNEQFF. The gene calls are TRBV4-3 and TRBJ2-1; TRBD2 aligns across 7 bases. The CDR3 is 17 residues long. Trimming cost V 0 bases and J 3 bases; bases outside gene matches: 8. Germline CDR1 is LGHNA and CDR2 is YSLEER.

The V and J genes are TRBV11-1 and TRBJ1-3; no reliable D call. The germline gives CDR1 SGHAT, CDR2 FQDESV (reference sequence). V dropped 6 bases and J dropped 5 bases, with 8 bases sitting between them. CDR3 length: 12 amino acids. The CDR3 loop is CASSERRNTIYF. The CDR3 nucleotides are TGTGCCAGCAGTGAGCGTCGAAACACCATATATTTT.

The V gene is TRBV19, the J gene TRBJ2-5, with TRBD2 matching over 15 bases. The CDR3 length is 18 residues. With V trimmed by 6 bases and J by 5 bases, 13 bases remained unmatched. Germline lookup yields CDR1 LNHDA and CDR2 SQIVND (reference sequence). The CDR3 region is CASSSGLAGGFSWETQYF. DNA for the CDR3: TGTGCCAGTAGCTCGGGACTAGCGGGAGGTTTTTCTTGGGAGACCCAGTACTTC. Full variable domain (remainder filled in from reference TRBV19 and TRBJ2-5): DGGITQSPKYLFRKEGQNVTLSCEQNLNHDAMYWYRQDPGQGLRLIYYSQIVNDFQKGDIAEGYSVSREKKESFPLTVTSAQKNPTAFYLCASSSGLAGGFSWETQYFGPGTRLLVL.

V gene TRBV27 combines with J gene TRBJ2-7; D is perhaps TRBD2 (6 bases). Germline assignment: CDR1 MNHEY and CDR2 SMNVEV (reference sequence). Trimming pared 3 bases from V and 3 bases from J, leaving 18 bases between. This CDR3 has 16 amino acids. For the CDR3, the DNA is TGTGCCAGCAGTTTGGGGGGTAGGCTCAATTTCTACGAGCAGTACTTC. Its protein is CASSLGGRLNFYEQYF.

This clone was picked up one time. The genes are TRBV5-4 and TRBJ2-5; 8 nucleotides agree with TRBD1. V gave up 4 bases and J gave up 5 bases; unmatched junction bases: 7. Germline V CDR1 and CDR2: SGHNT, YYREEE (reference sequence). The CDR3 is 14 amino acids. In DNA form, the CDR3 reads TGTGCCAGCAGCAGGCCAGGGGGCGGTGAGACCCAGTACTTC. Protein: CASSRPGGGETQYF.

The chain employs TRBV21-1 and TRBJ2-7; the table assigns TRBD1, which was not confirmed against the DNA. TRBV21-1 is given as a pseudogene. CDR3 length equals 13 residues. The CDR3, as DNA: TGTGCCAGCAGCCACTGGGACAGGAGGGAGCAGTACTTC. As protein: CASSHWDRREQYF.

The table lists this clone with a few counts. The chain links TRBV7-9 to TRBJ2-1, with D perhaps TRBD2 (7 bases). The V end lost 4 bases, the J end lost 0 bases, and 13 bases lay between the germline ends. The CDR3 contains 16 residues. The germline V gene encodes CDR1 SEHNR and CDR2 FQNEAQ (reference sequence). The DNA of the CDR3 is TGTGCCAGCAGCTGGGGGGGCGGGGGCTCCTACAATGAGCAGTTCTTC. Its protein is CASSWGGGGSYNEQFF.

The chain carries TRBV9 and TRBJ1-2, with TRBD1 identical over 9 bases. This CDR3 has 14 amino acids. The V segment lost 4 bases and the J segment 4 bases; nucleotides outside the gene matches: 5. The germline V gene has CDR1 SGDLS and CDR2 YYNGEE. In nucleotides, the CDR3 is TGTGCCAGCAGCTCCAGGACAGGGGCCTATGGCTACACCTTC. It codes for CASSSRTGAYGYTF.